A single sample gave rise to the 8 T cell receptor beta chains below, sequenced in a study of control samples from healthy donors and cancer patients. Assay: immunoSEQ multiplex PCR; the TCRdb copy retains only in-frame clones and omits some. The sample includes about 80,000 clones, roughly 90% of them seen just once. The sample was blood. The receptor set was obtained from a man in his fifties in good health.

The CDR3 bases are TGTGCCAGCAGTTTATACGGGAACACTGAAGCTTTCTTT. Protein sequence: CASSLYGNTEAFF. J is TRBJ1-1 and V is TRBV12-3 or TRBV12-4; D not resolved. The CDR3 is 13 residues long. Trimming stripped 2 bases from V and 1 base from J, with 5 bases between.

The chain employs TRBV18 and TRBJ1-1; TRBD1 might be the D (5 bases). The CDR3 sequence is 16 residues long. Trimming took 4 bases from V and 5 from J, leaving 20 bases between them. Germline V gene lookup returns CDR1 KGHSH and CDR2 LQKENI. DNA of the CDR3: TGTGCCAGCTCACTGGGCAGCTCCAAAAAGGGGACTGAAGCTTTCTTT. The encoded protein is CASSLGSSKKGTEAFF.

Remarks on this clone: Other nucleotide sequences in the sample specify the same CDR3. The rearrangement links TRBV4-1 to TRBJ2-3, with D perhaps TRBD2 (5 bases). CDR3 length equals 15 residues. Looked up from germline, CDR1 is MGHRA and CDR2 is YSYEKL. Trimming stripped 2 bases from V and 6 bases from J, with 15 bases between. The CDR3 loop reads CASSQSSFVTDTQYF. The CDR3, as DNA: TGCGCCAGCAGCCAATCTAGCTTTGTGACGGATACGCAGTATTTT.

This chain connects TRBV27 to TRBJ1-1; weak D call: TRBD1 (6 bases). Trimming cost V 6 bases and J 1 base, with 12 bases left between them. Looked up from germline, CDR1 is MNHEY and CDR2 is SMNVEV (reference sequence). The CDR3 spans 14 residues. The CDR3 DNA is TGTGCCAGCAGAGGATGGGGGGCGAACACTGAAGCTTTCTTT. As protein: CASRGWGANTEAFF.

The chain is built from TRBV5-1 and TRBJ1-2; 9 nucleotides line up with TRBD1. V dropped 0 bases and J dropped 4; count of bases not matched to a gene: 4. CDR3 length equals 15 residues. Germline values: CDR1 SGHRS, CDR2 YFSETQ. DNA of the CDR3: TGCGCCAGCAGCTTGGCCGGGGGACAGGGCTATGGCTACACCTTC. As protein: CASSLAGGQGYGYTF.

As DNA, the CDR3 is TGTGCCAGCAGCATACTCAGGGTTTGGACCGGTGGCTACACCTTC. Its translation is CASSILRVWTGGYTF. The chain combines TRBV5-6 with TRBJ1-2; weak D call: TRBD1 (5 bases). Trimming stripped 4 bases from V and 7 bases from J, with 20 bases between. CDR1 and CDR2 (germline): SGHDT, YYEEEE. This CDR3 comprises 15 residues.

This sequence joins TRBV12-3 or TRBV12-4 and TRBJ1-2; D is perhaps TRBD1 (6 bases). Deletions cut 4 bases from V and 5 bases from J, with 11 bases between. The CDR3 consists of 13 residues. In DNA, the CDR3 is TGTGCCAGCAGTTACAGGGCGCGATATGGCTACACCTTC. This translates into CASSYRARYGYTF.

The chain employs TRBV7-9 and TRBJ2-5, with 8 positions matching TRBD2. Losses at the gene ends were 5 bases for V and 7 bases for J; bases not matched to a gene: 6. The CDR3 spans 13 residues. CDR1 is SEHNR and CDR2 is FQNEAQ in the germline V gene (reference sequence). The CDR3 loop is CASSGRLARTQYF. The CDR3 coding sequence is TGTGCCAGCAGCGGTAGACTAGCGAGGACCCAGTACTTC.